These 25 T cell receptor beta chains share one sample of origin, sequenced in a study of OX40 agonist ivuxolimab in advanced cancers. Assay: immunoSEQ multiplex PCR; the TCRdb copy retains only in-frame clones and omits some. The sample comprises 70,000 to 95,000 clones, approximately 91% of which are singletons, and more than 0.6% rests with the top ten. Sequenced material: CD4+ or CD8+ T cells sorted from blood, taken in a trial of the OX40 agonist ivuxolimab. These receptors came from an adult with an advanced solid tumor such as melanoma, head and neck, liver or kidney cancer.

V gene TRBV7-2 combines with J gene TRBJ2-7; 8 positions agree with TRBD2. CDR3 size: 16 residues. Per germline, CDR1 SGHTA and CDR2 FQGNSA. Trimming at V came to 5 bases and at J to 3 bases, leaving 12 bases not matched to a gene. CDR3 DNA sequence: TGTGCCAGCAGCCCAGAACGGCTAGCGGGTCGCTACGAGCAGTACTTC. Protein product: CASSPERLAGRYEQYF.

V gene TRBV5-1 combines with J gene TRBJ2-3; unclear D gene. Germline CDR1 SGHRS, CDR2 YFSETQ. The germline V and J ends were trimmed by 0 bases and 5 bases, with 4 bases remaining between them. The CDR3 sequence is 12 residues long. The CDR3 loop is CASSLEEDTQYF. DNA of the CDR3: TGCGCCAGCAGCTTGGAGGAAGATACGCAGTATTTT.

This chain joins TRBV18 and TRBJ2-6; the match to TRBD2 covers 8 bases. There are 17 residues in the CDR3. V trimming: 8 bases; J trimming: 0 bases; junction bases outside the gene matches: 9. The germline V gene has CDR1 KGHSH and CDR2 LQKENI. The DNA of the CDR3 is TGTGCCAGCGCCCGGACAGCGGGGGACTCTGGGGCCAACGTCCTGACTTTC. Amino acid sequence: CASARTAGDSGANVLTF.

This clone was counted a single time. In DNA, the CDR3 is TGTGCCAGCAGCTTTGACAGGGGGCAATATGGTGGCTACACCTTC. This gives the protein CASSFDRGQYGGYTF. The gene calls are TRBV7-9 and TRBJ1-2; 10 positions agree with TRBD1. Germline lookup yields CDR1 SEHNR and CDR2 FQNEAQ (reference sequence). The CDR3 sequence is 15 residues long. Trimming cost V 3 bases and J 7 bases; bases outside gene matches: 8.

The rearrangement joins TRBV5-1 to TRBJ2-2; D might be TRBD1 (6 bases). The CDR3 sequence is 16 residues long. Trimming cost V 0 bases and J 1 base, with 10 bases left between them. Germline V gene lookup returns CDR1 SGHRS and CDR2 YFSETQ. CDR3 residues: CASSLETGWNTGELFF. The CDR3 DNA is TGCGCCAGCAGCTTGGAAACAGGGTGGAACACCGGGGAGCTGTTTTTT. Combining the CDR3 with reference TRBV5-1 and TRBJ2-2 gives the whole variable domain KAGVTQTPRYLIKTRGQQVTLSCSPISGHRSVSWYQQTPGQGLQFLFEYFSETQRNKGNFPGRFSGRQFSNSRSEMNVSTLELGDSALYLCASSLETGWNTGELFFGEGSRLTVL.

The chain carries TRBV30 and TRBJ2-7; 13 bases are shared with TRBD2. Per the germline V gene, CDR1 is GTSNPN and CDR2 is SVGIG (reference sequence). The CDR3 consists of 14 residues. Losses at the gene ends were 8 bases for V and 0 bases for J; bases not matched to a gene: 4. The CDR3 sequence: CAGWTSGGSYEQYF. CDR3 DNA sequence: TGTGCCGGATGGACTAGCGGGGGCTCCTACGAGCAGTACTTC. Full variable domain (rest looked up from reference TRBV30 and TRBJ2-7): SQTIHQWPATLVQPVGSPLSLECTVEGTSNPNLYWYRQAAGRGLQLLFYSVGIGQISSEVPQNLSASRPQDRQFILSSKKLLLSDSGFYLCAGWTSGGSYEQYFGPGTRLTVT.

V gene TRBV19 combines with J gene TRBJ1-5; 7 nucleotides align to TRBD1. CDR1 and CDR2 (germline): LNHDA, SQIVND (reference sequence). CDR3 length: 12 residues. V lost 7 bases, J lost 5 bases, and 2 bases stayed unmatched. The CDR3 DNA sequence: TGTGCCAGTAAAGGGGGCTATCAGCCCCAGCATTTT. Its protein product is CASKGGYQPQHF.

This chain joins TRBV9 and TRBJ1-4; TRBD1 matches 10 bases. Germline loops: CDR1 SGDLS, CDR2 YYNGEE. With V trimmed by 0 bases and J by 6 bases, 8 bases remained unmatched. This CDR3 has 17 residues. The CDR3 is CASSVAGHGTGDEKLFF. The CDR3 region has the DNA TGTGCCAGCAGCGTAGCTGGCCACGGGACAGGGGATGAAAAACTGTTTTTT.

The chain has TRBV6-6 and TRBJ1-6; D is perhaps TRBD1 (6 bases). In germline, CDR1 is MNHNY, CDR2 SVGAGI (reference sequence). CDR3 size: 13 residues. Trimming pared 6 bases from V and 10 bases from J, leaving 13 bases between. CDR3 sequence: CASSQGQDSPLHF. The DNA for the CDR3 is TGTGCCAGCAGCCAGGGGCAGGACTCACCCCTCCACTTT.

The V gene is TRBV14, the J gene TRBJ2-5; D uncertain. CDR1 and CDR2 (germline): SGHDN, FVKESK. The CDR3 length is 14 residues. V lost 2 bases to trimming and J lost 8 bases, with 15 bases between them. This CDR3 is CASSQLSNLGTQYF. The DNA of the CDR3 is TGTGCCAGCAGCCAACTTAGTAACCTGGGAACCCAGTACTTC. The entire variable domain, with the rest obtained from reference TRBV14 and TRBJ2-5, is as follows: EAGVTQFPSHSVIEKGQTVTLRCDPISGHDNLYWYRRVMGKEIKFLLHFVKESKQDESGMPNNRFLAERTGGTYSTLKVQPAELEDSGVYFCASSQLSNLGTQYFGPGTRLLVL.

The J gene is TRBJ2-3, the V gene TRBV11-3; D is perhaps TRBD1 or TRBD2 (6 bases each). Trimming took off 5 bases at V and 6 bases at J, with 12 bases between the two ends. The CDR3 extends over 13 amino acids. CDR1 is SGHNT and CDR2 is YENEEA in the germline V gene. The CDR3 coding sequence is TGTGCCAGCAGCCAGAGGGGGGCGGATACGCAGTATTTT. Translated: CASSQRGADTQYF.

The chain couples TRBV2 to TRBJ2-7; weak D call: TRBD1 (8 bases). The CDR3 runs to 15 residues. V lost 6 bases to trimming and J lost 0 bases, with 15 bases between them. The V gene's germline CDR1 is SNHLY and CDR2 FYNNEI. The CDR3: CASRAGQVLSYEQYF. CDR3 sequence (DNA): TGTGCCAGCAGAGCGGGACAGGTTCTCTCCTACGAGCAGTACTTC.

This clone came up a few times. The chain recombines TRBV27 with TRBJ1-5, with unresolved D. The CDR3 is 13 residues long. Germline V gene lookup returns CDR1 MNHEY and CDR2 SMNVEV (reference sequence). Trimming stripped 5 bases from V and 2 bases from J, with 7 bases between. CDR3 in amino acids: CASSIDGNQPQHF. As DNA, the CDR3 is TGTGCCAGCAGTATCGACGGCAATCAGCCCCAGCATTTT.

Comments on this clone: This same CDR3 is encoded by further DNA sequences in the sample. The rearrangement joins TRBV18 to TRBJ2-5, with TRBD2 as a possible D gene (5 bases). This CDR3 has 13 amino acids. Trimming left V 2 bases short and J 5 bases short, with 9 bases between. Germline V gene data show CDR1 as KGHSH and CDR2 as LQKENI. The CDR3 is CASSPNREETQYF. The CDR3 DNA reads TGTGCCAGCTCACCAAATAGGGAGGAGACCCAGTACTTC. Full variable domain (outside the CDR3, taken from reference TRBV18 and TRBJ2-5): NAGVMQNPRHLVRRRGQEARLRCSPMKGHSHVYWYRQLPEEGLKFMVYLQKENIIDESGMPKERFSAEFPKEGPSILRIQQVVRGDSAAYFCASSPNREETQYFGPGTRLLVL.

CDR3 in DNA: TGTGCCAGCAGTTACGGACAGGGAGACTATGGCTACACCTTC. Translation gives CASSYGQGDYGYTF. The gene calls are TRBV6-5 and TRBJ1-2, with 8 bases that match TRBD1. The V gene end was trimmed by 2 bases and the J gene end by 3 bases; junction bases not matched to a gene: 2. Germline assignment: CDR1 MNHEY and CDR2 SVGAGI. This CDR3 has 14 amino acids.

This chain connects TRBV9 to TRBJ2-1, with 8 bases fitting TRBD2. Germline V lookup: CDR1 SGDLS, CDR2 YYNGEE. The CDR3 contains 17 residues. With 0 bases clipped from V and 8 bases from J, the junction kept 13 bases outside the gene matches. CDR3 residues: CASSVGWSSGIYYEQFF. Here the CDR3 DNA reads TGTGCCAGCAGCGTAGGGTGGAGTAGCGGGATATATTATGAGCAGTTCTTC.

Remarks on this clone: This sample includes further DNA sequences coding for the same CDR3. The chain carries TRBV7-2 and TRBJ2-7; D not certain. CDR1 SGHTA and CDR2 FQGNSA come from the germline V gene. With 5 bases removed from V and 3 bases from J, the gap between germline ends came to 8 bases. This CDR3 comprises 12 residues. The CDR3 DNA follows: TGTGCCAGCAGCCCCAGTGGCTACGAGCAGTACTTC. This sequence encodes CASSPSGYEQYF.

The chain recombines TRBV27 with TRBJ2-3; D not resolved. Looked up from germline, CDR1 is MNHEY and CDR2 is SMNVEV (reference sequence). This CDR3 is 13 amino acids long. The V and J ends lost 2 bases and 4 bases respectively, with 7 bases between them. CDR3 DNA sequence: TGTGCCAGCAGTTTACGAGGAGCAGATACGCAGTATTTT. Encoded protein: CASSLRGADTQYF.

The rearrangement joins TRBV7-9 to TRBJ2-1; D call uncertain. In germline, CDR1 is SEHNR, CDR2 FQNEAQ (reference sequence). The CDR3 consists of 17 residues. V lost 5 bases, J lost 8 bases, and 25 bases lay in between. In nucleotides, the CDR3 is TGTGCCAGCAGCCCGATTATTTCAGACGTAGGAACCGATGAGCAGTTCTTC. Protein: CASSPIISDVGTDEQFF.

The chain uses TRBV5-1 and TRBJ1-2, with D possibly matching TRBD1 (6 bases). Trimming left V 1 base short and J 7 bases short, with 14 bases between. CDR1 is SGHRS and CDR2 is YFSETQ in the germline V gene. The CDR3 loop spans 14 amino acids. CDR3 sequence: CASSLIEGVGGYTF. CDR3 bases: TGCGCCAGCAGCTTGATCGAGGGGGTGGGTGGCTACACCTTC.

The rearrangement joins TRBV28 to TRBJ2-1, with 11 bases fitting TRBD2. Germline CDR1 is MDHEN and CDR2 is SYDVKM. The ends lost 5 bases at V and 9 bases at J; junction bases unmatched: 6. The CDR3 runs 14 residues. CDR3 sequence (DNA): TGTGCCAGCAGTAAAAGACTAGCGGGACTTGAGCAGTTCTTC. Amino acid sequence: CASSKRLAGLEQFF. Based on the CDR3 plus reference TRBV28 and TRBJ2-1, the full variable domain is DVKVTQSSRYLVKRTGEKVFLECVQDMDHENMFWYRQDPGLGLRLIYFSYDVKMKEKGDIPEGYSVSREKKERFSLILESASTNQTSMYLCASSKRLAGLEQFFGPGTRLTVL.

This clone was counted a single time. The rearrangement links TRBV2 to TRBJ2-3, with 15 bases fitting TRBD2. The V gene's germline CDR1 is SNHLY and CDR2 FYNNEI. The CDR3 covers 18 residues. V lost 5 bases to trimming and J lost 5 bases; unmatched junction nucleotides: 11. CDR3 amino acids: CASSRWTSGGGLVDTQYF. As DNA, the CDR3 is TGTGCCAGCAGTCGTTGGACTAGCGGGGGGGGGCTTGTAGATACGCAGTATTTT.

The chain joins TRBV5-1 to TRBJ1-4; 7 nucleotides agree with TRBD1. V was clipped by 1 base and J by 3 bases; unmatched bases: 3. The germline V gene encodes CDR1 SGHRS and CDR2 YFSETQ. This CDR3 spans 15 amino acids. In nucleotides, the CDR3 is TGCGCCAGCAGCTTGTTGACAGGGCCTAATGAAAAACTGTTTTTT. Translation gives CASSLLTGPNEKLFF.

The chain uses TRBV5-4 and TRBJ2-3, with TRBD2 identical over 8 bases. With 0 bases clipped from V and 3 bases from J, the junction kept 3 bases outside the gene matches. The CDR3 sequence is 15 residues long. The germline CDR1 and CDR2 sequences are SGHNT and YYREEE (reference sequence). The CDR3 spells CASSLGPGGTDTQYF. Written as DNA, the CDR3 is TGTGCCAGCAGCTTGGGGCCGGGGGGGACAGATACGCAGTATTTT.

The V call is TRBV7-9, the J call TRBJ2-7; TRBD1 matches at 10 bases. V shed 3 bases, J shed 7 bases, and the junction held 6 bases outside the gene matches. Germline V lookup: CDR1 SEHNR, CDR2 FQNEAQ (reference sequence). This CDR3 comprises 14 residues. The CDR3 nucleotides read TGTGCCAGCAGCTTGAGGACAGGGGGATGGGAGCAGTACTTC. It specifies CASSLRTGGWEQYF.